This T cell receptor (beta chain) emerged from a study of blood T cell repertoires in COVID-19. About the research overall: Spain, Italy and the United States supplied samples that represented acute and convalescent COVID-19. T cells, B-cell-depleted T cells, or PBMCs supplied cDNA or gDNA.

The CDR3 spans 15 residues. V was cut by 0 bases and J by 8 bases, with 15 bases left in between. Looked up from germline, CDR1 is SGHTS and CDR2 is YDEGEE. Per the authors' pipeline: Amplification from reference gene primers served as the basis for estimated nucleated cell counts. The protocol was immunoSEQ multiplex PCR, while the TCRdb copy is restricted to in-frame clones and leaves out a portion. V and J calls and clone size come straight from that table; D and trimming were deduced from the DNA. The sample contains 200,000 to 250,000 clones, 86% of which appear only once. The clonotype originates from an elderly man with acute or convalescent COVID-19. Sequencing was carried out using peripheral blood. The J gene is TRBJ2-1, the V gene TRBV5-8; D unclear. The CDR3 region has the DNA TGTGCCAGCAGCTTGGTGCGACTCCTGGATGATGAGCAGTTCTTC. As protein: CASSLVRLLDDEQFF.